The entry that follows covers one TCR beta chain sequence. As yet, its antigen is unknown. The V end was cut by 8 bases, the J end by 8 bases, with 15 bases between. CDR3 length equals 13 residues. Germline V lookup: CDR1 SGHTA, CDR2 FQGNSA. The data are from a study of T cells after yellow fever vaccination. Production of TCR cDNA was by 5'RACE template switching, which also added a universal primer site and UMIs. TCRdb analysed the 5' RACE reads with MiXCR anew, one entry per CDR3 protein. Of some 300,000 distinct CDR3 sequences in the sample, approximately 8% were seen once. Study-wide points: Most primary-vaccination clones recurred post-booster (roughly 96% CD4, about 87% CD8). Overlap between CD4 and CD8 compartments was detected for a small share of clonotypes.

The material was PBMCs, obtained approximately 40 days after the first yellow fever vaccination. This TCR came from a man aged 18 to 29 who received the YFV17D yellow fever vaccine. This sequence joins TRBV7-2 and TRBJ1-4; perhaps TRBD1 as D (6 bases). CDR3: CASGGGRGEKLFF. CDR3 DNA sequence: TGTGCCAGCGGAGGGGGGCGGGGGGAAAAACTGTTTTTT.